This entry lists 28 T cell receptor beta chains sequenced from one sample in a study of T cells in Graves' hyperthyroidism and ophthalmopathy. Using RNA transcripts as the source, TCR beta CDR3 regions were amplified. Researchers ran a first-round RT-PCR on the TCR CDR3 using the HTBI primer set. Using its own MiXCR run on the multiplex PCR reads, TCRdb lists one record per CDR3 protein. This sample yields approximately 600,000 distinct CDR3 sequences, of which roughly 20% are seen a single time; 34% belongs to the top ten. Material for sequencing was blood. The receptor set was obtained from a man under 40 with Graves' ophthalmopathy.

This clonotype was detected a few times. CDR3 coding DNA: TGTGCCACCAGCAGAGATCCTCCGGGACTAGCCTACAATGAGCAGTTCTTC. This translates into CATSRDPPGLAYNEQFF. The rearrangement links TRBV15 to TRBJ2-1; 8 positions match TRBD2. Germline loops: CDR1 LNHNV, CDR2 YYDKDF (reference sequence). CDR3 length: 17 residues. Unmatched junction bases numbered 6, after V lost 0 bases and J lost 2 bases. The variable domain in full, with the rest retrieved from reference TRBV15 and TRBJ2-1, is DAMVIQNPRYQVTQFGKPVTLSCSQTLNHNVMYWYQQKSSQAPKLLFHYYDKDFNNEADTPDNFQSRRPNTSFCFLDIRSPGLGDTAMYLCATSRDPPGLAYNEQFFGPGTRLTVL.

The sample holds many counts of this clonotype. The rearrangement joins TRBV28 to TRBJ2-1; 8 positions match TRBD1. The CDR3 runs 15 residues. The trim removed 3 bases at V and 7 bases at J, leaving 8 bases unmatched. The germline V gene has CDR1 MDHEN and CDR2 SYDVKM. The CDR3 is CASSFGGTGANEQFF. In DNA form, the CDR3 reads TGTGCCAGCAGTTTCGGAGGGACAGGTGCAAATGAGCAGTTCTTC. Full variable domain (missing parts from reference TRBV28 and TRBJ2-1): DVKVTQSSRYLVKRTGEKVFLECVQDMDHENMFWYRQDPGLGLRLIYFSYDVKMKEKGDIPEGYSVSREKKERFSLILESASTNQTSMYLCASSFGGTGANEQFFGPGTRLTVL.

V gene TRBV10-3 combines with J gene TRBJ2-5, with D uncertain. The ends were cut back, 0 bases at V and 5 bases at J, with 13 bases in the middle. CDR1 and CDR2 from the germline V gene are ENHRY and SYGVKD. The CDR3 covers 15 residues. For the CDR3, the DNA is TGTGCCATCAGTGAGTCTAGCACCGGGTGGGAGACCCAGTACTTC. Translating gives CAISESSTGWETQYF.

The sample holds many counts of this clonotype. The chain recombines TRBV10-3 with TRBJ1-5; D is perhaps TRBD1 (5 bases). The CDR3 has 15 residues. Germline V lookup: CDR1 ENHRY, CDR2 SYGVKD. Trimming cost V 11 bases and J 1 base, with 18 bases left between them. In DNA, the CDR3 is TGTGCCTCCAACGAGGGGATTGCGAGCAATCAGCCCCAGCATTTT. Its translation is CASNEGIASNQPQHF.

This clonotype occurred many times. This sequence joins TRBV12-3 or TRBV12-4 and TRBJ1-2; D might be TRBD1 (6 bases). Trimming took 5 bases from V and 4 from J, leaving 8 bases between them. The CDR3 is 12 amino acids. CDR3 nucleotides: TGTGCCAGCAGTCGGACAGCCTATGGCTACACCTTC. Its protein is CASSRTAYGYTF.

This clonotype occurred many times. The chain carries TRBV28 and TRBJ2-7; TRBD2 agrees at 7 bases. Germline CDR1 reads MDHEN; CDR2 reads SYDVKM. The CDR3 spans 14 residues. V lost 6 bases, J lost 1 base, and 6 bases stayed unmatched. The CDR3 here is CASRTGGNSYEQYF. The CDR3 coding sequence is TGTGCCAGCAGAACGGGAGGCAATTCCTACGAGCAGTACTTC. The complete variable domain, with remaining parts taken from reference TRBV28 and TRBJ2-7, reads DVKVTQSSRYLVKRTGEKVFLECVQDMDHENMFWYRQDPGLGLRLIYFSYDVKMKEKGDIPEGYSVSREKKERFSLILESASTNQTSMYLCASRTGGNSYEQYFGPGTRLTVT.

This clonotype was detected only a few times. The chain carries TRBV5-6 and TRBJ2-3, with D tentatively TRBD2 (5 bases). This CDR3 has 12 amino acids. The ends were cut back, 3 bases at V and 7 bases at J, with 9 bases in the middle. The germline V gene encodes CDR1 SGHDT and CDR2 YYEEEE. The CDR3 region has the DNA TGTGCCAGCAGCTCGGCGGGTTATACGCAGTATTTT. It yields the protein CASSSAGYTQYF.

The gene calls are TRBV28 and TRBJ2-1, with 12 nucleotides matching TRBD2. Trimming at V came to 1 base and at J to 5 bases, leaving 9 bases not matched to a gene. CDR1 is MDHEN and CDR2 is SYDVKM in the germline V gene. The CDR3 runs to 18 residues. The CDR3 bases are TGTGCCAGCAGTTTATTTCTGAGTCTAGCGGGAGGGGACAATGAGCAGTTCTTC. Its protein product is CASSLFLSLAGGDNEQFF.

The chain is built from TRBV28 and TRBJ2-5, with D possibly matching TRBD2 (5 bases). The germline V and J ends were trimmed by 7 bases and 5 bases, with 17 bases remaining between them. Germline values: CDR1 MDHEN, CDR2 SYDVKM. This CDR3 is built from 14 residues. Here the CDR3 reads CASTYITGSETQYF. DNA for the CDR3: TGTGCCAGCACCTACATAACGGGATCGGAGACCCAGTACTTC.

This clonotype appeared a few times. The chain couples TRBV20-1 to TRBJ2-5; a weak D match, TRBD1 (7 bases). V was cut by 5 bases and J by 5 bases, with 24 bases left in between. The CDR3 contains 16 residues. Looked up from germline, CDR1 is DFQATT and CDR2 is SNEGSKA (reference sequence). Here the CDR3 DNA reads TGCAGTGCTGGAGGGGTGGGACAGTTAGCTCGGGAGACCCAGTACTTC. Amino acid sequence: CSAGGVGQLARETQYF.

V usage is TRBV5-1 and J usage is TRBJ1-4, with D perhaps matching TRBD1 (5 bases). Germline lookup yields CDR1 SGHRS and CDR2 YFSETQ. V was pared by 0 bases and J by 8 bases, with 14 bases between. This CDR3 has 15 residues. DNA of the CDR3: TGCGCCAGCAGCTTGGAGTCAGGGACTAGGGAAAAACTGTTTTTT. This gives the protein CASSLESGTREKLFF.

Concerning this clonotype itself: The junction shows a germline mismatch at one end, possibly a read error. The chain uses TRBV7-9 and TRBJ2-3; D gene uncertain. The CDR3 contains 12 residues. Per the germline V gene, CDR1 is SEHNR and CDR2 is FQNEAQ (reference sequence). This CDR3 is CASSSSTNTQYF. DNA of the CDR3: TGTGCCAGCAGCTCAAGCACAAATACGCAGTATTTT.

This clonotype was counted a few times. The rearrangement links TRBV7-9 to TRBJ2-3; a weak D match, TRBD1 (6 bases). The CDR3 contains 18 residues. Trimming removed 0 bases at V and 4 bases at J, with 20 bases between. The germline gives CDR1 SEHNR, CDR2 FQNEAQ (reference sequence). This chain's CDR3 is CASSLAGKIQGGADTQYF. The CDR3 DNA is TGTGCCAGCAGCTTAGCCGGAAAGATACAGGGTGGCGCAGATACGCAGTATTTT.

This chain uses TRBV13 with TRBJ2-5; no clear D gene. Germline V gives CDR1 PRHDT, CDR2 FYEKMQ (reference sequence). Trimming took off 4 bases at V and 5 bases at J, with 20 bases between the two ends. The CDR3 is 16 residues long. The CDR3 DNA reads TGTGCCAGCAGCTCCACCCTCCCCGCTGGCGGTGAGACCCAGTACTTC. Protein sequence: CASSSTLPAGGETQYF.

Concerning this clonotype: A much larger clone lies one base from this, so it may be a read error. The chain combines TRBV10-3 with TRBJ2-2; D remains ambiguous. Per germline, CDR1 ENHRY and CDR2 SYGVKD. V lost 6 bases and J 8 bases, leaving 7 bases between the germline ends. The CDR3 loop spans 11 amino acids. The CDR3 sequence is CAISVGGELFF. The CDR3, as DNA: TGTGCCATCAGCGTAGGGGGGGAGCTGTTTTTT.

This clonotype was counted between two and nine times. This sequence joins TRBV28 and TRBJ1-2, with D perhaps matching TRBD1 (5 bases). The CDR3 is 14 residues long. Germline V lookup: CDR1 MDHEN, CDR2 SYDVKM. V was pared by 7 bases and J by 0 bases, with 12 bases between. The CDR3 nucleotides are TGTGCCAGCACCCCTGGGGGAACTAACTATGGCTACACCTTC. Encoded protein: CASTPGGTNYGYTF.

The chain employs TRBV19 and TRBJ1-3, with TRBD1 as a possible D gene (5 bases). From germline, CDR1 is LNHDA and CDR2 SQIVND (reference sequence). CDR3 length: 13 residues. V lost 5 bases and J 5 bases, leaving 10 bases between the germline ends. CDR3 bases: TGTGCCAGTAGTGGGACCGCCCGAAACACCATATATTTT. It yields the protein CASSGTARNTIYF.

The chain has TRBV28 and TRBJ1-6; D unresolved. This CDR3 spans 11 amino acids. Trimming shortened V by 6 bases and J by 5 bases, and 2 bases separated the two germline ends. Germline loops: CDR1 MDHEN, CDR2 SYDVKM. In nucleotides, the CDR3 is TGTGCCAGCAGCAATAATTCACCCCTCCACTTT. Encoded protein: CASSNNSPLHF.

This clonotype was detected a few times. The CDR3 coding sequence is TGTGCCTGGATACCCGGCCTAACCTACAATGAGCAGTTCTTC. Amino acids: CAWIPGLTYNEQFF. The genes are TRBV30 and TRBJ2-1; D call uncertain. The CDR3 totals 14 residues. Germline CDR1 GTSNPN, CDR2 SVGIG (reference sequence). Trimming removed 4 bases at V and 2 bases at J, with 12 bases between.

The J gene is TRBJ1-2, the V gene TRBV11-2; the match to TRBD1 covers 8 bases. J gave up 8 bases and V 0 bases, and 8 bases lay outside the gene matches. Germline CDR1 SGHAT, CDR2 FQNNGV. The CDR3 is made up of 15 amino acids. The CDR3 reads CASSLDSGGPRGYTF. The CDR3 bases are TGTGCCAGCAGCTTAGACTCAGGGGGCCCGAGGGGCTACACCTTC.

The chain is built from TRBV7-9 and TRBJ2-1, with 11 bases identical to TRBD2. The CDR3 runs 15 residues. Germline trimming cut 5 bases from V and 8 bases from J; bases unmatched to any gene: 8. Germline CDR1 SEHNR, CDR2 FQNEAQ (reference sequence). CDR3 loop: CASSEVLAGADEQFF. CDR3 nucleotide sequence: TGTGCCAGCAGCGAGGTACTAGCGGGAGCGGATGAGCAGTTCTTC. The full variable domain, completed using reference TRBV7-9 and TRBJ2-1, is DTGVSQNPRHKITKRGQNVTFRCDPISEHNRLYWYRQTLGQGPEFLTYFQNEAQLEKSRLLSDRFSAERPKGSFSTLEIQRTEQGDSAMYLCASSEVLAGADEQFFGPGTRLTVL.

This clonotype was detected ten times or more. This rearrangement joins TRBV28 to TRBJ2-1; possibly TRBD1 or TRBD2 for D (6 bases each). Germline V gene data show CDR1 as MDHEN and CDR2 as SYDVKM. This CDR3 has 14 residues. V was clipped by 8 bases and J by 1 base, with 12 bases between them. The CDR3 reads CASLSGASYNEQFF. In DNA, the CDR3 is TGTGCCAGCCTGTCGGGGGCATCCTACAATGAGCAGTTCTTC.

Only a few counts were recorded for this clonotype. The chain recombines TRBV3-1 with TRBJ2-7; D is unresolved. The germline CDR1 and CDR2 sequences are LGHDT and YNNKEL (reference sequence). V lost 1 base, J lost 0 bases, and 10 bases lay in between. The CDR3 length is 15 residues. CDR3 in amino acids: CASSQAGPSSYEQYF. CDR3 nucleotide sequence: TGTGCCAGCAGCCAAGCTGGGCCCTCCTCCTACGAGCAGTACTTC.

This clonotype was recorded many times. This chain uses TRBV5-1 with TRBJ1-1; perhaps TRBD1 as D (6 bases). V was clipped by 0 bases and J by 0 bases, with 9 bases between them. Per the germline V gene, CDR1 is SGHRS and CDR2 is YFSETQ. The CDR3 spans 15 residues. The CDR3 reads CASSLEAGVNTEAFF. In DNA form, the CDR3 reads TGCGCCAGCAGCTTGGAGGCAGGGGTGAACACTGAAGCTTTCTTT. The full variable domain, in which reference TRBV5-1 and TRBJ1-1 provide the parts outside the CDR3, is KAGVTQTPRYLIKTRGQQVTLSCSPISGHRSVSWYQQTPGQGLQFLFEYFSETQRNKGNFPGRFSGRQFSNSRSEMNVSTLELGDSALYLCASSLEAGVNTEAFFGQGTRLTVV.

In DNA, the CDR3 is TGTGCCAGCAGCCCAATCCCATACTCTGGGGAGCTGTTTTTT. Encoded protein: CASSPIPYSGELFF. V is TRBV3-1 and J is TRBJ2-2; D not certain. The germline V gene encodes CDR1 LGHDT and CDR2 YNNKEL (reference sequence). The CDR3 has 14 residues. V gave up 4 bases and J gave up 8 bases, with 14 bases separating them.

The chain combines TRBV7-8 with TRBJ2-1; 12 bases fit TRBD2. The V and J ends lost 5 bases and 8 bases, in that order; junction bases with no gene match: 7. Germline V gene lookup returns CDR1 SGHVS and CDR2 FQNEAQ. The CDR3 has 15 amino acids. CDR3 region: CASSASGRALHEQFF. CDR3 bases: TGTGCCAGCAGCGCTAGCGGGAGGGCCCTTCATGAGCAGTTCTTC.

J is TRBJ2-7 and V is TRBV20-1; D ambiguous. Germline V gene sequence: CDR1 DFQATT, CDR2 SNEGSKA (reference sequence). Trimming took 0 bases from V and 1 from J, leaving 16 bases between them. This CDR3 comprises 16 residues. CDR3 amino acids: CSARDALSHGSYEQYF. The CDR3 DNA is TGCAGTGCTAGAGATGCGCTTTCTCATGGGTCCTACGAGCAGTACTTC.

The sample holds a few counts of this clonotype. The chain links TRBV2 to TRBJ2-3, with D possibly TRBD1 on 5 matching bases. Trimming left V 10 bases short and J 0 bases short, with 14 bases between. CDR3 length: 14 residues. CDR1 is SNHLY and CDR2 is FYNNEI in the germline V gene. CDR3 loop: CAISRQSSTDTQYF. The DNA for the CDR3 is TGTGCCATCAGCAGACAGTCTAGCACAGATACGCAGTATTTT.